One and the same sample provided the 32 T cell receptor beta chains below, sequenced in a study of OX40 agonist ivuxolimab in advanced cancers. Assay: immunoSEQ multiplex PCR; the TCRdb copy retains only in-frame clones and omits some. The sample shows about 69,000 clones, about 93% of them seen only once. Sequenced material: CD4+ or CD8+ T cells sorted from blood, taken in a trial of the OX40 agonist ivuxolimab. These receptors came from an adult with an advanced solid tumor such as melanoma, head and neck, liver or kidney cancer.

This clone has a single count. The CDR3 region has the DNA TGTGCCAGCAGCGACGGGACAGGGGGCTATAGCTCTGGAAACACCATATATTTT. Amino acids: CASSDGTGGYSSGNTIYF. This rearrangement joins TRBV7-9 to TRBJ1-3, with 12 bases that match TRBD1. Losses at the gene ends were 5 bases for V and 0 bases for J; bases not matched to a gene: 8. Germline CDR1 reads SEHNR; CDR2 reads FQNEAQ (reference sequence). The CDR3 is 18 residues long.

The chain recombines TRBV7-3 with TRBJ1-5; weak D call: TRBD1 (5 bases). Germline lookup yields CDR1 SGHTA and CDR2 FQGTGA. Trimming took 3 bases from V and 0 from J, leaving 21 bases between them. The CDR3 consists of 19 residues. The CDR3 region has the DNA TGTGCCAGCAGCTTTCCCCGGTGGTTATGGGGGGATAGCAATCAGCCCCAGCATTTT. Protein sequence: CASSFPRWLWGDSNQPQHF.

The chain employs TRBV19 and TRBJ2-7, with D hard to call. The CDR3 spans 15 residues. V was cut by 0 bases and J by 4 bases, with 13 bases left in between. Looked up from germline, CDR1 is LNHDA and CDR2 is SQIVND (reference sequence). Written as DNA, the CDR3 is TGTGCCAGTAGTATAGAGGACGTTCCTACTTACGAGCAGTACTTC. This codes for CASSIEDVPTYEQYF. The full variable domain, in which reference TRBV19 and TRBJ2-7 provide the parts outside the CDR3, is DGGITQSPKYLFRKEGQNVTLSCEQNLNHDAMYWYRQDPGQGLRLIYYSQIVNDFQKGDIAEGYSVSREKKESFPLTVTSAQKNPTAFYLCASSIEDVPTYEQYFGPGTRLTVT.

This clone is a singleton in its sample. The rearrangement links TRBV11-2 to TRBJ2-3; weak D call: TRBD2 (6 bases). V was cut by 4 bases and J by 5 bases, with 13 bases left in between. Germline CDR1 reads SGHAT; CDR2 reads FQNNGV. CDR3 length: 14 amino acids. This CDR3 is CASSYGLGGDTQYF. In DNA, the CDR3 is TGTGCCAGCAGCTATGGGTTGGGGGGAGATACGCAGTATTTT.

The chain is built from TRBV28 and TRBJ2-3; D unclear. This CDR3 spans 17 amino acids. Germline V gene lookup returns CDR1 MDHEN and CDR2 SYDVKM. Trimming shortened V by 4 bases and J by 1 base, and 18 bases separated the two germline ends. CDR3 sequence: CASSSPREVQGTDTQYF. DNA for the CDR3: TGTGCCAGCAGTTCCCCCCGCGAGGTCCAGGGCACAGATACGCAGTATTTT.

As DNA, the CDR3 is TGTGCCAGCAGCTTAAGAGACAATGAGCAGTTCTTC. Amino acid sequence: CASSLRDNEQFF. The chain employs TRBV7-9 and TRBJ2-1; the D is unclear. The V end lost 2 bases, the J end lost 5 bases, and 4 bases lay between the germline ends. This CDR3 spans 12 amino acids. Per the germline V gene, CDR1 is SEHNR and CDR2 is FQNEAQ (reference sequence). The variable domain in full, with the rest retrieved from reference TRBV7-9 and TRBJ2-1, is DTGVSQNPRHKITKRGQNVTFRCDPISEHNRLYWYRQTLGQGPEFLTYFQNEAQLEKSRLLSDRFSAERPKGSFSTLEIQRTEQGDSAMYLCASSLRDNEQFFGPGTRLTVL.

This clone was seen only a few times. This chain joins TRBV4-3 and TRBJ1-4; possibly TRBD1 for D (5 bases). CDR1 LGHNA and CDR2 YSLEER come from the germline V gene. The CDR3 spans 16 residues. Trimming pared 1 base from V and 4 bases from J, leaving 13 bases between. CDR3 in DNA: TGCGCCAGCAGCCAAGTTCAGGGCAAGGGTAATGAAAAACTGTTTTTT. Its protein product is CASSQVQGKGNEKLFF.

The CDR3 sequence: CASSLGDREEGQFF. CDR3 coding DNA: TGTGCCAGCAGCTTGGGGGACAGGGAGGAGGGGCAGTTCTTC. This rearrangement joins TRBV5-6 to TRBJ2-1, with 9 bases lining up with TRBD1. In germline, CDR1 is SGHDT, CDR2 YYEEEE. The CDR3 runs to 14 residues. V gave up 0 bases and J gave up 12 bases; unmatched junction bases: 7.

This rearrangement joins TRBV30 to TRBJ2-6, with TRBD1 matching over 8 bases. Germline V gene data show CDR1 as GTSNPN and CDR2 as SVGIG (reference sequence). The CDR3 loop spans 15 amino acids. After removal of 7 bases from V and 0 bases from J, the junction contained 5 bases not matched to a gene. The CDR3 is CAFRQGNSGANVLTF. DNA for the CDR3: TGTGCCTTCAGACAGGGGAACTCTGGGGCCAACGTCCTGACTTTC.

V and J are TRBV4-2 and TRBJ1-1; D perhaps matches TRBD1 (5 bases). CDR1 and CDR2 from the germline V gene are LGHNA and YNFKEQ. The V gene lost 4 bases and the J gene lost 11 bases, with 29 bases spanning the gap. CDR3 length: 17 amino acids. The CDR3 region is CASSPGPGTGTVVAAFF. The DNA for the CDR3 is TGTGCCAGCAGCCCCGGCCCAGGGACGGGGACCGTTGTTGCGGCTTTCTTT.

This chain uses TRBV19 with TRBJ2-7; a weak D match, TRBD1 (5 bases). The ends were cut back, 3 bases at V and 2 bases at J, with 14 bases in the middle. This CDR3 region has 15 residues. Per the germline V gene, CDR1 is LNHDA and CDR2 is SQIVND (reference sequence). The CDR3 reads CASSMEGAQTYEQYF. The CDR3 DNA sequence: TGTGCCAGTAGTATGGAAGGGGCACAAACCTACGAGCAGTACTTC.

The CDR3 here is CASSSPREPEREQYF. The CDR3 DNA reads as TGTGCCAGCAGCTCACCCCGGGAGCCTGAGAGGGAGCAGTACTTC. This chain uses TRBV7-9 with TRBJ2-7; TRBD2 might be the D (6 bases). CDR3 size: 15 residues. V was shortened by 4 bases and J by 7 bases, with 20 bases between the two germline ends. CDR1 and CDR2 (germline): SEHNR, FQNEAQ (reference sequence).

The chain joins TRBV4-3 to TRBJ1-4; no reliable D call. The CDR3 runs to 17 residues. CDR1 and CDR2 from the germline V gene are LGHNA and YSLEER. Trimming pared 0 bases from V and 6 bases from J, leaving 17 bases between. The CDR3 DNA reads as TGCGCCAGCAGCCAAGACCTCGTCCTTGGCATACATGAAAAACTGTTTTTT. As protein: CASSQDLVLGIHEKLFF.

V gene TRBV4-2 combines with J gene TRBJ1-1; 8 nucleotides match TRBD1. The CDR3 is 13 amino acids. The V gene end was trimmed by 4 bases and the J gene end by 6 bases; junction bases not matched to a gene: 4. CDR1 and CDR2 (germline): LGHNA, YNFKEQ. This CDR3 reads CASSPTGASEAFF. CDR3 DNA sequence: TGTGCCAGCAGCCCGACAGGGGCATCTGAAGCTTTCTTT.

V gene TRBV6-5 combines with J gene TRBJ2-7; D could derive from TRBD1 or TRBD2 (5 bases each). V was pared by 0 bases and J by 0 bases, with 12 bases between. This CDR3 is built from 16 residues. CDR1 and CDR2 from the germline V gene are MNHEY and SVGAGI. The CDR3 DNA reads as TGTGCCAGCAGTTACTCAGCGGACACGAGCTCCTACGAGCAGTACTTC. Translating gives CASSYSADTSSYEQYF.

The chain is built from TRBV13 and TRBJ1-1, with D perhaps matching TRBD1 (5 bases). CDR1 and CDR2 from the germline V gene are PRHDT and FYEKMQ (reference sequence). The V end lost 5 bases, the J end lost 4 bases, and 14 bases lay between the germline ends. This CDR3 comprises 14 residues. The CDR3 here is CASSQTGVGTEAFF. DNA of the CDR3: TGTGCCAGCAGCCAGACGGGGGTGGGCACTGAAGCTTTCTTT.

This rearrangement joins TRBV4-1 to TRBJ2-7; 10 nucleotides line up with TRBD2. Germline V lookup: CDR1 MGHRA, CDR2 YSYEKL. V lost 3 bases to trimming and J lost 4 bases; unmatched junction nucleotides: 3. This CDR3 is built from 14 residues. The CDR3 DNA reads TGCGCCAGCAGCCACGCACTAGCGGGATACGAGCAGTACTTC. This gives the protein CASSHALAGYEQYF.

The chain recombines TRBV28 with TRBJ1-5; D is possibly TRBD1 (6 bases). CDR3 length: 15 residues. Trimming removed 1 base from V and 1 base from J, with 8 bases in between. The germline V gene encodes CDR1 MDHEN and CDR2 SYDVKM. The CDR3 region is CASSLSGVSNQPQHF. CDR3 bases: TGTGCCAGCAGTTTATCAGGGGTAAGCAATCAGCCCCAGCATTTT.

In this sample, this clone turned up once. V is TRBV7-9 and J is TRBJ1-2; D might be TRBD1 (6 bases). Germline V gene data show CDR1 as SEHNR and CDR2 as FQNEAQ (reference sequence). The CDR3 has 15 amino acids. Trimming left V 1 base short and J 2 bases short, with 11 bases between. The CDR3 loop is CASSLGSTGNYGYTF. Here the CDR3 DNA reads TGTGCCAGCAGCTTAGGATCCACAGGGAACTATGGCTACACCTTC.

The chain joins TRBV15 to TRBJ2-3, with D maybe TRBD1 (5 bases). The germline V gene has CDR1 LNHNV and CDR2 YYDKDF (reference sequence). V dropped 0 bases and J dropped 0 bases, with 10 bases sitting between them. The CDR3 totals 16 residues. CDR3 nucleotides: TGTGCCACCAGCAGAGATCGGACACCTAGCACAGATACGCAGTATTTT. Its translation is CATSRDRTPSTDTQYF. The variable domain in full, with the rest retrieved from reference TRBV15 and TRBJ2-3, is DAMVIQNPRYQVTQFGKPVTLSCSQTLNHNVMYWYQQKSSQAPKLLFHYYDKDFNNEADTPDNFQSRRPNTSFCFLDIRSPGLGDTAMYLCATSRDRTPSTDTQYFGPGTRLTVL.

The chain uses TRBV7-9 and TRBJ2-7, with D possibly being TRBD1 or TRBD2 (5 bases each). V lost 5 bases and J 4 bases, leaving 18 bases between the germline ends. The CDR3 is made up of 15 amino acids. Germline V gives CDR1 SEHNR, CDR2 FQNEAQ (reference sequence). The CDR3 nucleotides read TGTGCCAGCAGCCCCCGAGAGGGGATGGTATACGAGCAGTACTTC. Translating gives CASSPREGMVYEQYF. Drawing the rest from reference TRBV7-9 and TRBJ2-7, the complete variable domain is DTGVSQNPRHKITKRGQNVTFRCDPISEHNRLYWYRQTLGQGPEFLTYFQNEAQLEKSRLLSDRFSAERPKGSFSTLEIQRTEQGDSAMYLCASSPREGMVYEQYFGPGTRLTVT.

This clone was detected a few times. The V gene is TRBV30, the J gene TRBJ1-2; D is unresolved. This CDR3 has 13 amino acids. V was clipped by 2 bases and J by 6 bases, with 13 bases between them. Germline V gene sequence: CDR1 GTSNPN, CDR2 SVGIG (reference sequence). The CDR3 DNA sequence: TGTGCCTGGAGTCTGCTCGGGGTCGATGGCTACACCTTC. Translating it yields CAWSLLGVDGYTF.

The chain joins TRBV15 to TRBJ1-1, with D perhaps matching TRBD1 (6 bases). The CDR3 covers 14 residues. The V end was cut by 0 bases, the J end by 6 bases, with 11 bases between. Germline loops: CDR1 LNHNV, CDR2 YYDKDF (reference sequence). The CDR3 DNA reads TGTGCCACCAGCAGAGATCGGAGACAGGCTGAAGCTTTCTTT. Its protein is CATSRDRRQAEAFF.

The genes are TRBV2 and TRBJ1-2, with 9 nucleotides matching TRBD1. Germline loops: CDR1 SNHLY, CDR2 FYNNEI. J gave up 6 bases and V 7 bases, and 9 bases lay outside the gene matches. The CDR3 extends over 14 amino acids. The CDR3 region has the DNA TGTGCCAGCATCCAGACAGGGGGAGTTGATGGCTACACCTTC. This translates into CASIQTGGVDGYTF.

The CDR3 region has the DNA TGTGCCAGTAGTATAAGGAGTAGTTGGGAGCAGTTCTTC. It is translated as CASSIRSSWEQFF. This rearrangement joins TRBV19 to TRBJ2-1; no clear D gene. Trimming removed 2 bases from V and 10 bases from J, with 12 bases in between. The CDR3 loop spans 13 amino acids. The germline gives CDR1 LNHDA, CDR2 SQIVND (reference sequence).

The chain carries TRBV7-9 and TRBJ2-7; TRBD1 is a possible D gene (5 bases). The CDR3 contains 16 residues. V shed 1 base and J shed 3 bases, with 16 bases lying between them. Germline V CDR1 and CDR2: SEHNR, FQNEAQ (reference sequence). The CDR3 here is CASSLVGSTEVYEQYF. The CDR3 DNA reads TGTGCCAGCAGCTTAGTGGGTTCGACAGAAGTCTACGAGCAGTACTTC.

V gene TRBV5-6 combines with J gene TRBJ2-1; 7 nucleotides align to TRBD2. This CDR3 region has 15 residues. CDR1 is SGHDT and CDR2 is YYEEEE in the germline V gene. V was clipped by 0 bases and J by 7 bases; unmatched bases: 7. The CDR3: CASSLEWEGGNEQFF. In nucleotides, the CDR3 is TGTGCCAGCAGCTTGGAGTGGGAGGGCGGGAATGAGCAGTTCTTC.

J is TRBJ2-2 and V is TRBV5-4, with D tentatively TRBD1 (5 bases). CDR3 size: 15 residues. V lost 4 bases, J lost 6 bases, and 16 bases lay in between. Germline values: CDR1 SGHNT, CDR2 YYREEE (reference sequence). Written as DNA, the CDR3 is TGTGCCAGCAGCCGAACGACAGATCCCCCCGGGGAGCTGTTTTTT. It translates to CASSRTTDPPGELFF.

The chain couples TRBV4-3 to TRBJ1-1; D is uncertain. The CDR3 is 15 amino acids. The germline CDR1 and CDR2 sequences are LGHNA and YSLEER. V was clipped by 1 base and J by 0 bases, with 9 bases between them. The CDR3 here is CASSQAPTLNTEAFF. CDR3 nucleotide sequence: TGCGCCAGCAGCCAAGCCCCAACGTTGAACACTGAAGCTTTCTTT.

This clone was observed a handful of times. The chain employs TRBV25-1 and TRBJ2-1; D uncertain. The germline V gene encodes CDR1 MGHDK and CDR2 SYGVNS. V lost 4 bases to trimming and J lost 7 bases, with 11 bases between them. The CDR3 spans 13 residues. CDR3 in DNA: TGTGCCAGCAGTGCAGGTGGGCTTAATGAGCAGTTCTTC. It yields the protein CASSAGGLNEQFF.

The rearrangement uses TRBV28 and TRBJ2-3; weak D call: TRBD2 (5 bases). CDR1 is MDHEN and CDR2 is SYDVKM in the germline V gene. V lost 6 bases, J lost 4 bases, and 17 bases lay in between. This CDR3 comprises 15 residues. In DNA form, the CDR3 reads TGTGCCAGCAGATTAAGCCTAGCCGCAGCAGATACGCAGTATTTT. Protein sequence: CASRLSLAAADTQYF.

DNA of the CDR3: TGTGCCAGCAGTCCCGCGTACGAGCAGTACTTC. Amino acids: CASSPAYEQYF. The chain has TRBV28 and TRBJ2-7, with unresolved D. The CDR3 extends over 11 amino acids. Germline lookup yields CDR1 MDHEN and CDR2 SYDVKM. V was pared by 5 bases and J by 4 bases, with 6 bases between.